The 28 T cell receptor beta chains in this list originate from one sample, sequenced in a study of blood T cell repertoires in COVID-19. TCRdb's table, derived via immunoSEQ multiplex PCR, lists solely in-frame clones and lacks some. The sample lists fewer than 250,000 clones, more than 75% seen once, with roughly a sixth in the top ten. The sequenced material came from PBMCs or T cells enriched from blood (not recorded which). The receptors come from a woman in her forties or fifties with acute COVID-19.

This chain uses TRBV27 with TRBJ2-3, with 12 bases fitting TRBD2. The CDR3 consists of 14 residues. With 10 bases clipped from V and 2 bases from J, the junction kept 4 bases outside the gene matches. Germline assignment: CDR1 MNHEY and CDR2 SMNVEV (reference sequence). CDR3 in amino acids: CATRLAGATDTQYF. CDR3 DNA: TGTGCCACCAGACTAGCGGGGGCCACAGATACGCAGTATTTT.

This chain uses TRBV5-4 with TRBJ1-1; D unresolved. The CDR3 extends over 12 amino acids. Looked up from germline, CDR1 is SGHNT and CDR2 is YYREEE (reference sequence). V shed 2 bases and J shed 3 bases, with 5 bases lying between them. The CDR3 DNA reads as TGTGCCAGCAGCTTCGGGGACACTGAAGCTTTCTTT. Residues: CASSFGDTEAFF.

The chain recombines TRBV10-2 with TRBJ1-5; D is unresolved. The V gene's germline CDR1 is WSHSY and CDR2 SAAADI. V dropped 3 bases and J dropped 3 bases, with 9 bases sitting between them. CDR3 size: 14 residues. CDR3 residues: CASSDRGDNQPQHF. CDR3 bases: TGCGCCAGCAGTGATCGGGGAGACAATCAGCCCCAGCATTTT.

The chain carries TRBV10-2 and TRBJ2-1, with TRBD2 identical over 11 bases. The V gene end was trimmed by 3 bases and the J gene end by 7 bases; junction bases not matched to a gene: 5. The CDR3 runs to 15 residues. The germline CDR1 and CDR2 sequences are WSHSY and SAAADI. CDR3 in amino acids: CASSETSGGTNEQFF. In DNA form, the CDR3 reads TGCGCCAGCAGTGAAACTAGCGGGGGAACAAATGAGCAGTTCTTC.

The chain links TRBV29-1 to TRBJ1-2, with 9 positions matching TRBD1. Per the germline V gene, CDR1 is SQVTM and CDR2 is ANQGSEA. V was pared by 5 bases and J by 2 bases, with 6 bases of the junction left unmatched. This CDR3 contains 14 residues. Here the CDR3 reads CSVSPTGGNYGYTF. CDR3 in DNA: TGCAGCGTTTCCCCGACAGGGGGGAACTATGGCTACACCTTC.

V usage is TRBV30 and J usage is TRBJ1-1; D not resolved. V was pared by 4 bases and J by 1 base, with 10 bases between. The CDR3 runs 13 residues. Germline loops: CDR1 GTSNPN, CDR2 SVGIG (reference sequence). The chain's CDR3 is CAWNSGENTEAFF. CDR3 DNA sequence: TGTGCCTGGAATTCCGGAGAGAACACTGAAGCTTTCTTT.

The J gene is TRBJ1-1, the V gene TRBV4-3; 8 positions agree with TRBD1. V lost 4 bases, J lost 0 bases, and 7 bases stayed unmatched. The CDR3 is made up of 16 amino acids. Germline V gives CDR1 LGHNA, CDR2 YSLEER. The CDR3 sequence is CASSPGQGYMNTEAFF. Here the CDR3 DNA reads TGCGCCAGCAGCCCAGGACAGGGATACATGAACACTGAAGCTTTCTTT.

This clone was observed a single time. The J gene is TRBJ1-1, the V gene TRBV28; 10 nucleotides match TRBD1. The V and J ends lost 3 bases and 4 bases, in that order; junction bases with no gene match: 2. Germline CDR1 and CDR2: MDHEN and SYDVKM. This CDR3 comprises 14 residues. The CDR3 nucleotides read TGTGCCAGCAGTTTCAGGACAGGGGGCACTGAAGCTTTCTTT. Protein sequence: CASSFRTGGTEAFF.

The V call is TRBV7-2, the J call TRBJ2-3; 13 nucleotides agree with TRBD2. The germline CDR1 and CDR2 sequences are SGHTA and FQGNSA. The CDR3 consists of 16 residues. J lost 10 bases, V lost 5 bases, and 12 bases had no gene match. Here the CDR3 reads CASSRVTSGGPPSQYF. The CDR3 region has the DNA TGTGCCAGCAGCAGAGTGACTAGCGGGGGGCCACCATCGCAGTATTTT.

This clone has a handful of counts. This chain connects TRBV3-1 (or the pseudogene TRBV3-2) to TRBJ1-6; the match to TRBD1 covers 9 bases. The trim removed 0 bases at V and 10 bases at J, leaving 13 bases unmatched. This CDR3 has 18 amino acids. Germline V gives CDR1 LGHDT, CDR2 YNNKEL (reference sequence). CDR3 sequence reads: CASSQEPPRTGVSSPLHF. For the CDR3, the DNA is TGTGCCAGCAGCCAAGAACCGCCTCGGACAGGGGTTTCCTCACCCCTCCACTTT.

In its sample, this clone was seen a few times. CDR3 DNA: TGTGCCACTTCCTCTAGGGGGGGACAGGGGGCACATGAGCAGTTCTTC. Translating gives CATSSRGGQGAHEQFF. The chain employs TRBV19 and TRBJ2-1, with 12 bases matching TRBD1. This CDR3 comprises 16 residues. V shed 10 bases and J 8 bases; nucleotides not matched to a gene: 15. CDR1 is LNHDA, CDR2 SQIVND, per germline (reference sequence).

This clone has a single count. The chain uses TRBV3-1 (or the pseudogene TRBV3-2) and TRBJ1-6; D may be TRBD1 (5 bases). The CDR3 has 15 residues. The germline V gene encodes CDR1 LGHDT and CDR2 YNNKEL (reference sequence). V lost 4 bases to trimming and J lost 7 bases, with 14 bases between them. The chain's CDR3 is CASSLYGHSNSPLHF. The CDR3 nucleotides read TGTGCCAGCAGCCTCTACGGACATTCAAATTCACCCCTCCACTTT.

CDR3 residues: CASSPQRGQNYGYTF. The CDR3 DNA reads TGTGCCAGCAGCCCTCAGAGGGGACAGAACTATGGCTACACCTTC. The chain couples TRBV7-2 to TRBJ1-2, with 7 nucleotides matching TRBD1. J was trimmed by 2 bases and V by 5 bases; bases with no gene match: 8. Germline lookup yields CDR1 SGHTA and CDR2 FQGNSA. The CDR3 covers 15 residues.

The V and J genes are TRBV5-4 and TRBJ2-5, with D hard to call. V was cut by 0 bases and J by 5 bases, with 20 bases left in between. In germline, CDR1 is SGHNT, CDR2 YYREEE (reference sequence). The CDR3 is 17 residues long. CDR3 residues: CASSLDLSTTTGETQYF. As DNA, the CDR3 is TGTGCCAGCAGCTTGGACCTCTCCACTACTACCGGGGAGACCCAGTACTTC.

This clone was seen once. The DNA of the CDR3 is TGTGCCAGCAGCTTAAATCCCTACACCGGGGAGCTGTTTTTT. This translates into CASSLNPYTGELFF. The genes are TRBV7-2 and TRBJ2-2; D is unresolved. Trimming removed 2 bases from V and 3 bases from J, with 7 bases in between. CDR1 SGHTA and CDR2 FQGNSA come from the germline V gene. The CDR3 consists of 14 residues.

The chain recombines TRBV20-1 with TRBJ1-5; D not certain. This CDR3 has 11 residues. CDR1 DFQATT and CDR2 SNEGSKA come from the germline V gene (reference sequence). Trimming left V 5 bases short and J 6 bases short, with 8 bases between. This chain's CDR3 is CSAGWSQPQHF. In nucleotides, the CDR3 is TGCAGTGCTGGCTGGTCTCAGCCCCAGCATTTT.

As concerns this clone: The junction and the germline gene differ at one end; a read error may be behind it. The rearrangement joins TRBV7-7 to TRBJ2-5; a weak D match, TRBD2 (5 bases). The germline V gene encodes CDR1 SSHAT and CDR2 FNYEAQ (reference sequence). CDR3 length equals 15 residues. This CDR3 is CASSLVGGLQETQYF. Here the CDR3 DNA reads TGTGCTAGCAGCTTAGTCGGCGGGCTCCAAGAGACCCAGTACTTC.

The J gene is TRBJ2-2, the V gene TRBV27; D unresolved. The V end lost 5 bases, the J end lost 7 bases, and 11 bases lay between the germline ends. Germline V gene data show CDR1 as MNHEY and CDR2 as SMNVEV (reference sequence). The CDR3 length is 13 residues. The CDR3, as DNA: TGTGCCAGCAGTCCGGTTAATGTCGGGGAGCTGTTTTTT. This translates into CASSPVNVGELFF.

In its sample, this clone was seen many times. The chain uses TRBV27 and TRBJ2-5; D is unclear. V lost 6 bases to trimming and J lost 2 bases, with 10 bases between them. The CDR3 is 13 residues long. Germline CDR1 reads MNHEY; CDR2 reads SMNVEV (reference sequence). In DNA, the CDR3 is TGTGCCAGCAGCTATGATGCACAAGAGACCCAGTACTTC. This encodes CASSYDAQETQYF.

The chain couples TRBV2 to TRBJ2-5, with TRBD2 identical over 10 bases. This CDR3 comprises 15 residues. The germline V gene has CDR1 SNHLY and CDR2 FYNNEI. V lost 7 bases, J lost 4 bases, and 9 bases stayed unmatched. This CDR3 reads CASTRAGGRGETQYF. The CDR3 DNA is TGTGCCAGCACCCGAGCGGGGGGGCGTGGAGAGACCCAGTACTTC. Using reference TRBV2 and TRBJ2-5 for the parts outside the CDR3, the full variable domain is EPEVTQTPSHQVTQMGQEVILRCVPISNHLYFYWYRQILGQKVEFLVSFYNNEISEKSEIFDDQFSVERPDGSNFTLKIRSTKLEDSAMYFCASTRAGGRGETQYFGPGTRLLVL.

The rearrangement uses TRBV5-5 and TRBJ2-3; a possible D gene is TRBD1 (6 bases). The CDR3 has 15 residues. Per the germline V gene, CDR1 is SGHKS and CDR2 is YYEKEE (reference sequence). V gave up 6 bases and J gave up 4 bases, with 18 bases separating them. CDR3 residues: CASTKKGDRADTQYF. DNA of the CDR3: TGTGCCAGCACTAAAAAGGGGGATAGGGCAGATACGCAGTATTTT.

The gene calls are TRBV9 and TRBJ2-5; possibly TRBD2 for D (5 bases). The CDR3 has 13 amino acids. V shed 4 bases and J shed 4 bases, with 11 bases lying between them. The germline gives CDR1 SGDLS, CDR2 YYNGEE. This CDR3 reads CASSQDGIETQYF. DNA of the CDR3: TGTGCCAGCAGCCAAGACGGGATAGAGACCCAGTACTTC.

This rearrangement joins TRBV24-1 to TRBJ2-3; unclear D gene. This CDR3 region has 16 residues. The germline V gene has CDR1 KGHDR and CDR2 SFDVKD. Trimming took off 1 base at V and 1 base at J, with 11 bases between the two ends. CDR3 amino acids: CATSDFKRLGTDTQYF. The CDR3, as DNA: TGTGCCACCAGTGATTTCAAGAGGTTGGGCACAGATACGCAGTATTTT.

This sequence joins TRBV11-2 and TRBJ2-7, with 9 bases that match TRBD2. J was trimmed by 6 bases and V by 0 bases; bases with no gene match: 12. Per the germline V gene, CDR1 is SGHAT and CDR2 is FQNNGV. The CDR3 length is 17 residues. The CDR3 region has the DNA TGTGCCAGCAGCTTAGATTTATGGGCAGCGGGGGGTATCGAGCAGTACGTC. It translates to CASSLDLWAAGGIEQYV.

This rearrangement joins TRBV28 to TRBJ1-1, with D perhaps TRBD1 (6 bases). The CDR3 length is 15 residues. CDR1 MDHEN and CDR2 SYDVKM come from the germline V gene. The V end lost 3 bases, the J end lost 4 bases, and 15 bases lay between the germline ends. The CDR3: CASSFQRTVFTEAFF. In DNA form, the CDR3 reads TGTGCCAGCAGTTTTCAACGGACAGTTTTCACTGAAGCTTTCTTT.

This chain uses TRBV18 with TRBJ1-3, with TRBD1 matching over 8 bases. Germline loops: CDR1 KGHSH, CDR2 LQKENI. CDR3 length: 17 residues. J gave up 0 bases and V 0 bases, and 4 bases lay outside the gene matches. The CDR3 bases are TGTGCCAGCTCACCACCGTTAGGGACAGGCTCTGGAAACACCATATATTTT. Translation: CASSPPLGTGSGNTIYF. Full variable domain (rest looked up from reference TRBV18 and TRBJ1-3): NAGVMQNPRHLVRRRGQEARLRCSPMKGHSHVYWYRQLPEEGLKFMVYLQKENIIDESGMPKERFSAEFPKEGPSILRIQQVVRGDSAAYFCASSPPLGTGSGNTIYFGEGSWLTVV.

The rearrangement joins TRBV5-5 to TRBJ2-7, with D maybe TRBD1 (5 bases). V lost 0 bases and J lost 2, with 9 bases in between. The CDR3 has 14 amino acids. Germline CDR1 and CDR2: SGHKS and YYEKEE (reference sequence). CDR3 in DNA: TGTGCCAGCAGCTTGGGACAGAGAACCTACGAGCAGTACGTC. Translated, it gives CASSLGQRTYEQYV.

V and J are TRBV18 and TRBJ2-2; 10 bases are a match to TRBD1. Per the germline V gene, CDR1 is KGHSH and CDR2 is LQKENI. The J segment lost 7 bases and the V segment lost 3 bases, leaving 11 bases of the junction unmatched. This CDR3 is built from 17 residues. The CDR3 here is CASSPGQGRLVIGELFF. The CDR3 DNA is TGTGCCAGCTCACCGGGACAGGGGCGCCTCGTAATCGGGGAGCTGTTTTTT.